Each of the 9 T cell receptor beta chains below was sequenced from the same sample in a study of shared clonotypes between healthy human individuals. Sequencing was performed with immunoSEQ multiplex PCR; in TCRdb, only in-frame clones are kept and a portion is missing. The data hold approximately 320,000 clones, with around 87% observed a single time. The sample consisted of memory CD8+ T cells sorted from blood. Subset meaning: CD45RO+ cells pooled with CCR7-negative TemRA cells. The receptors were gathered from a man between 18 and 29 years old in good health.

In its sample, this clone was seen once. This chain connects TRBV5-1 to TRBJ1-2; tentatively, D is TRBD1 (5 bases). The CDR3 length is 16 residues. CDR1 and CDR2 from the germline V gene are SGHRS and YFSETQ. Trimming took off 4 bases at V and 4 bases at J, with 20 bases between the two ends. Here the CDR3 DNA reads TGCGCCAGCAGCCCTCTCGCAGACAGCGCGTTCTATGGCTACACCTTC. Encoded protein: CASSPLADSAFYGYTF.

Only one count was recorded for this clone. This chain joins TRBV2 and TRBJ2-1; 9 nucleotides match TRBD2. This CDR3 contains 14 residues. V lost 4 bases, J lost 3 bases, and 1 base stayed unmatched. Looked up from germline, CDR1 is SNHLY and CDR2 is FYNNEI. The CDR3 is CASSVAGDYNEQFF. DNA of the CDR3: TGTGCCAGCAGTGTAGCGGGAGACTACAATGAGCAGTTCTTC. Full variable domain (rest looked up from reference TRBV2 and TRBJ2-1): EPEVTQTPSHQVTQMGQEVILRCVPISNHLYFYWYRQILGQKVEFLVSFYNNEISEKSEIFDDQFSVERPDGSNFTLKIRSTKLEDSAMYFCASSVAGDYNEQFFGPGTRLTVL.

This clone was found once. J is TRBJ2-7 and V is TRBV9; a weak D match, TRBD2 (6 bases). Germline CDR1 and CDR2: SGDLS and YYNGEE. V was cut by 0 bases and J by 3 bases, with 10 bases left in between. This CDR3 region has 14 residues. CDR3 protein: CASSVDGRGYEQYF. The CDR3, as DNA: TGTGCCAGCAGCGTAGACGGGAGAGGCTACGAGCAGTACTTC.

V is TRBV30 and J is TRBJ2-1; 7 bases agree with TRBD2. Germline CDR1 is GTSNPN and CDR2 is SVGIG (reference sequence). The CDR3 consists of 13 residues. Germline trimming cut 4 bases from V and 7 bases from J; bases unmatched to any gene: 7. The CDR3 bases are TGTGCCTGGACCTTGGGACTACTAAATGAGCAGTTCTTC. It codes for CAWTLGLLNEQFF.

To note about this clone: Other nucleotide sequences in the sample specify the same CDR3. The chain has TRBV9 and TRBJ2-1; 7 nucleotides align to TRBD1. This CDR3 has 15 residues. The V gene's germline CDR1 is SGDLS and CDR2 YYNGEE. The trim removed 2 bases at V and 2 bases at J, leaving 4 bases unmatched. The CDR3 is CASSVRQGPYNEQFF. The CDR3 DNA sequence: TGTGCCAGCAGCGTCCGACAGGGCCCCTACAATGAGCAGTTCTTC.

Of note for this clone: This could be a read error, since a much larger clone is one nucleotide away. Other DNA sequences in the sample encode the same CDR3. V and J are TRBV7-9 and TRBJ1-2, with 7 nucleotides matching TRBD1. V lost 5 bases to trimming and J lost 6 bases; unmatched junction nucleotides: 6. The CDR3 has 13 residues. Looked up from germline, CDR1 is SEHNR and CDR2 is FQNEAQ (reference sequence). This CDR3 reads CASSANTGDGYTF. The CDR3 coding sequence is TGTGCCAGCAGCGCAAATACAGGGGATGGCTACACCTTC.

This clone was seen just once. The chain couples TRBV10-3 to TRBJ1-3; tentatively, D is TRBD1 (6 bases). The CDR3 runs to 13 residues. Per germline, CDR1 ENHRY and CDR2 SYGVKD. Trimming pared 9 bases from V and 0 bases from J, leaving 9 bases between. The CDR3 nucleotides read TGTGCCATTGGACAGCCCTCTGGAAACACCATATATTTT. This gives the protein CAIGQPSGNTIYF.

The rearrangement uses TRBV5-1 and TRBJ2-3; D is ambiguous. The CDR3 covers 12 residues. Per the germline V gene, CDR1 is SGHRS and CDR2 is YFSETQ. The V gene lost 3 bases and the J gene lost 0 bases, with 2 bases spanning the gap. The CDR3 DNA sequence: TGCGCCAGCAGCTCTAGCACAGATACGCAGTATTTT. It translates to CASSSSTDTQYF.

J is TRBJ2-1 and V is TRBV6-5, with D hard to call. The CDR3 is 14 residues long. Germline V gives CDR1 MNHEY, CDR2 SVGAGI. Trimming shortened V by 0 bases and J by 6 bases, and 9 bases separated the two germline ends. CDR3 bases: TGTGCCAGCAGTTACTCTCCTAGAGGCAATGAGCAGTTCTTC. Its protein product is CASSYSPRGNEQFF.